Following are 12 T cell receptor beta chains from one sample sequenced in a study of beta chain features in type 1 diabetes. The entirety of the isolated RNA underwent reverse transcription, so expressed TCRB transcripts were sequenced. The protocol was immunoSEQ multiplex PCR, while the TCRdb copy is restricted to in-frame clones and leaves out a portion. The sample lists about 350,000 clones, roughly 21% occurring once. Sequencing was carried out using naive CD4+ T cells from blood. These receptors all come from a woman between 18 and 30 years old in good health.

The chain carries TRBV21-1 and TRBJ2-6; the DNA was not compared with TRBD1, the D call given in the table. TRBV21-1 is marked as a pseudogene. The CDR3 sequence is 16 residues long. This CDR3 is CASGDRVSSGANVLTF. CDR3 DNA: TGTGCCAGCGGGGACAGGGTCTCCTCTGGGGCCAACGTCCTGACTTTC.

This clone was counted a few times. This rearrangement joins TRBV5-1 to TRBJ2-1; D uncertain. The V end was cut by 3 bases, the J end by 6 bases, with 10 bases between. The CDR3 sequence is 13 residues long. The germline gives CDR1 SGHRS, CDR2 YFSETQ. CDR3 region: CASSSRVLNEQFF. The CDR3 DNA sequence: TGCGCCAGCAGCTCCCGGGTCCTCAATGAGCAGTTCTTC.

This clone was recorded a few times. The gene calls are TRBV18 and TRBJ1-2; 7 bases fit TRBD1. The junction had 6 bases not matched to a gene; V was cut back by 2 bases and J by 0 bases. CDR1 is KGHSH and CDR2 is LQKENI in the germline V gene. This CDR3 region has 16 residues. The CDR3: CASSPKGTAANYGYTF. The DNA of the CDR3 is TGTGCCAGCTCACCAAAAGGGACAGCCGCTAACTATGGCTACACCTTC.

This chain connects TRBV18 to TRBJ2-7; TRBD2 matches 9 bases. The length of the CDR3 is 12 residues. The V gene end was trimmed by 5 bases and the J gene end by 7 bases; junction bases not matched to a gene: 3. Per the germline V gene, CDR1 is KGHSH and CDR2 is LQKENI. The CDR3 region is CASSTLAGEQYF. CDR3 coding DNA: TGTGCCAGCTCAACCCTAGCGGGAGAGCAGTACTTC. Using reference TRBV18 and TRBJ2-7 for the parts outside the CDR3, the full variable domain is NAGVMQNPRHLVRRRGQEARLRCSPMKGHSHVYWYRQLPEEGLKFMVYLQKENIIDESGMPKERFSAEFPKEGPSILRIQQVVRGDSAAYFCASSTLAGEQYFGPGTRLTVT.

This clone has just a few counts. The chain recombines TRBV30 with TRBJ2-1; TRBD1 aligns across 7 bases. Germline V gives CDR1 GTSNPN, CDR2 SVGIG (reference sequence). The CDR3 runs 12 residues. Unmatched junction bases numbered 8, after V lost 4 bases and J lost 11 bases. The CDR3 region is CAWMGTVPKQFF. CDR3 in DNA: TGTGCCTGGATGGGGACAGTTCCGAAGCAGTTCTTC.

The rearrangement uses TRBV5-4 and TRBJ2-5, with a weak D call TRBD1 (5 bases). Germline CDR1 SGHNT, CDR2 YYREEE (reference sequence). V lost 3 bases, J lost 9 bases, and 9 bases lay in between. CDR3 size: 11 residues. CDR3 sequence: CASSSARAQYF. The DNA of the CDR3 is TGTGCCAGCAGCTCGGCCAGGGCCCAGTACTTC. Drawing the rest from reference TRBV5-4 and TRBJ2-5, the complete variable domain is ETGVTQSPTHLIKTRGQQVTLRCSSQSGHNTVSWYQQALGQGPQFIFQYYREEENGRGNFPPRFSGLQFPNYSSELNVNALELDDSALYLCASSSARAQYFGPGTRLLVL.

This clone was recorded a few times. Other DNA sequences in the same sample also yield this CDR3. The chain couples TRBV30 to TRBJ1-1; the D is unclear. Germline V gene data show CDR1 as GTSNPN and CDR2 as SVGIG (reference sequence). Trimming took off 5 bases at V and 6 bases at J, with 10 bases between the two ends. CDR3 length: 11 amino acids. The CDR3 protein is CAWRGGAEAFF. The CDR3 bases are TGTGCCTGGCGGGGTGGTGCTGAAGCTTTCTTT.

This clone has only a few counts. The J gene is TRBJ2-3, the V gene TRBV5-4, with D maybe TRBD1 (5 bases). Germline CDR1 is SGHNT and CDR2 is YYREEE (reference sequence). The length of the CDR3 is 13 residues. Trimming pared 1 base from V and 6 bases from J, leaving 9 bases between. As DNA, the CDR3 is TGTGCCAGCAGCTTGCCAGGGCCTGATACGCAGTATTTT. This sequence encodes CASSLPGPDTQYF.

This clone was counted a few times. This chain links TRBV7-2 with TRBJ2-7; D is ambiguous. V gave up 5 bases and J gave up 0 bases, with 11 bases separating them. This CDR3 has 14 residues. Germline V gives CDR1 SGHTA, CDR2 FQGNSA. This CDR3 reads CASSVDSNSYEQYF. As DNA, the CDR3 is TGTGCCAGCAGCGTAGACTCGAACTCCTACGAGCAGTACTTC. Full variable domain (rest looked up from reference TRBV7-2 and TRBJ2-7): GAGVSQSPSNKVTEKGKDVELRCDPISGHTALYWYRQSLGQGLEFLIYFQGNSAPDKSGLPSDRFSAERTGGSVSTLTIQRTQQEDSAVYLCASSVDSNSYEQYFGPGTRLTVT.

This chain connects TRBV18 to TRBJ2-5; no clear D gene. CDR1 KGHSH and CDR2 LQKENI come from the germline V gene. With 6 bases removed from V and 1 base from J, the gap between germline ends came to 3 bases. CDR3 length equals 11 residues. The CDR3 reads CASSRQETQYF. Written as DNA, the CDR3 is TGTGCCAGCTCGCGCCAAGAGACCCAGTACTTC.

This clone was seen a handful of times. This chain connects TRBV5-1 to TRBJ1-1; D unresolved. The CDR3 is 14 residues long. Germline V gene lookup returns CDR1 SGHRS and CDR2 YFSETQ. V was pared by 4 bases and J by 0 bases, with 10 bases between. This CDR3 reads CASSTDFMNTEAFF. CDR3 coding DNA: TGCGCCAGCAGCACGGACTTCATGAACACTGAAGCTTTCTTT.

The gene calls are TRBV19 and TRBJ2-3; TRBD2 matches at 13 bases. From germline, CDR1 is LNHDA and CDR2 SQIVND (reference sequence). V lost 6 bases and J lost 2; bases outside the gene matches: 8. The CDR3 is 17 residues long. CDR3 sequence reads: CASSLTTSGGSTDTQYF. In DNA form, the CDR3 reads TGTGCCAGTAGCCTGACGACTAGCGGGGGGTCCACAGATACGCAGTATTTT.